This T cell receptor (beta chain) was recovered during a study of post-analysis software for immune sequencing data. Study-wide results and limits: For normalized Chao1 diversity, multiple sclerosis patients scored significantly lower than controls did. Pronounced co-clustering by F measure was evident among identically batched samples. Five TRBV segments, including TRBV5-6, TRBV5-1 and TRBV20-1, were more frequent in patients than controls.

Note on this clonotype: Its target is not known.

After removal of 3 bases from V and 2 bases from J, the junction contained 3 bases not matched to a gene. Germline lookup yields CDR1 SGHRS and CDR2 YFSETQ. The CDR3 contains 14 residues. Presence of unique molecular identifiers characterized the TCR beta cDNA libraries. TCRdb itself ran the PCR reads through MiXCR, one entry per CDR3 protein. The sample has about 820,000 distinct CDR3 sequences, roughly 50% seen once. Input material: blood. This sequence originates from a girl aged 5 to 17 with multiple sclerosis. The genes are TRBV5-1 and TRBJ2-3; TRBD2 matches 7 bases. Here the CDR3 reads CASSWGTNTDTQYF. The CDR3 DNA reads as TGCGCCAGCAGCTGGGGGACTAACACAGATACGCAGTATTTT.